Listed below are T cell receptor beta chains from one sample, sequenced in a study of T cells in tuberculosis. Produced via immunoSEQ multiplex PCR; TCRdb's table is partial and in-frame only. The table records 31,000 or so clones, about 84% of them present only once. The sequenced sample was PBMCs, obtained at tuberculosis diagnosis. Receptor source: an adult with tuberculosis. The CDR3 runs from the conserved cysteine through the conserved F or W. D genes are given only for firm matches. For some rows the clone size is stated as once, few or many, or as a class when expanded; others skip it.

j_call d_call clone_size v_call cdr3_nt cdr3_aa
TRBJ2-1 TRBD2 . TRBV7-9 TGTGCCAGCAGCTCCCCGACTAGCGGGCCGTACAATGAGCAGTTCTTC CASSSPTSGPYNEQFF
TRBJ1-2 TRBD1 . TRBV5-1 TGCGCCAGCAGCCCGGGACAGGGAGCTAACTATGGCTACACCTTC CASSPGQGANYGYTF
TRBJ1-3 TRBD1 . TRBV28 TGTGCCAGCAGCTCCGGGACAGTGGGTCTCACCTGGTCTGGAAACACCATATATTTT CASSSGTVGLTWSGNTIYF
TRBJ1-3 . . TRBV6-1 TGTGCCAGCAGTGAAGCTGGCCGCGGGGTCACCATATATTTT CASSEAGRGVTIYF
TRBJ2-1 . . TRBV18 TGTGCCAGCTCTCTGTTTACTAGCCTAGAAAACAATGAGCAGTTCTTC CASSLFTSLENNEQFF
TRBJ2-2 TRBD1 . TRBV6-1 TGTGCCAGCAGGGGGACAGGGGGAGGCACCGGGGAGCTGTTTTTT CASRGTGGGTGELFF
TRBJ2-5 . . TRBV7-2 TGTGCCAGCAGCTTAAGGGCCCAGGGGCAAGAGACCCAGTACTTC CASSLRAQGQETQYF
TRBJ2-5 TRBD1 . TRBV7-3 TGTGCCAGCAGCTCGACAGGGTCGGTTGAGACCCAGTACTTC CASSSTGSVETQYF
TRBJ2-7 TRBD1 . TRBV28 TGTGCCAGCAGTTTTTCCGGGACAGTCTACGAGCAGTACTTC CASSFSGTVYEQYF
TRBJ2-1 . . TRBV6-1 TGTGCCAGCAGTGAGTCTTCCAATGAGCAGTTCTTC CASSESSNEQFF
TRBJ1-3 . . TRBV5-1 TGCGCCAGCAGTTCCGACGGGGGCTCTGGAAACACCATATATTTT CASSSDGGSGNTIYF
TRBJ2-1 . . TRBV27 TGTGCCAGCAGACTCGGACGGGGAGCCTACAATGAGCAGTTCTTC CASRLGRGAYNEQFF
TRBJ2-3 . . TRBV25-1 TGTGCCAGCAGTGAATCCCGGTCGGGGGATAGAGATACGCAGTATTTT CASSESRSGDRDTQYF
TRBJ2-2 TRBD1 . TRBV5-1 TGCGCCAGCAGCTTACTTCGGACAGGGGTCACCGGGGAGCTGTTTTTT CASSLLRTGVTGELFF
TRBJ1-1 . . TRBV2 TGTGCCAGCCTTAGGGGGTGGGGAAACACTGAAGCTTTCTTT CASLRGWGNTEAFF
TRBJ1-1 TRBD1 . TRBV28 TGTGCCAGCAGCAGGGACAGGGGGAGGAACACTGAAGCTTTCTTT CASSRDRGRNTEAFF
TRBJ1-5 . . TRBV30 TGTGCCCTCACTATACAGGGCTTGAGCAATCAGCCCCAGCATTTT CALTIQGLSNQPQHF
TRBJ2-3 . . TRBV5-4 TGTGCCAGCAGCTCCCTCCGGGGGGCTAGCACAGATACGCAGTATTTT CASSSLRGASTDTQYF
TRBJ2-2 TRBD2 . TRBV2 TGTGCCAGCAAAGCGGGGGCCGGCGGGGAGCTGTTTTTT CASKAGAGGELFF
TRBJ2-2 TRBD2 . TRBV7-3 TGTGCCAGCAGCTCAGCGGGGGGGCAGGACGGGGAGCTGTTTTTT CASSSAGGQDGELFF
TRBJ1-5 TRBD1 . TRBV6-5 TGTGCCAGCAGTAATCAGGGGGCCCTCGGTCAGCCCCAGCATTTT CASSNQGALGQPQHF
TRBJ2-2 . . TRBV6-6 TGTGCCAGCAGTACGGACAGCTTCACCGGGGAGCTGTTTTTT CASSTDSFTGELFF
TRBJ2-3 TRBD2 . TRBV5-6 TGTGCCAGCAGCCCGCGAGGACTAGCATTCCGAACCGGCACAGATACGCAGTATTTT CASSPRGLAFRTGTDTQYF
TRBJ2-7 . . TRBV27 TGTGCCAGCAGTTTATTCGGACACTATAGCTCCTACGAGCAGTACTTC CASSLFGHYSSYEQYF
TRBJ1-1 TRBD1 once TRBV6-1 TGTGCCAGCAGTAGGGACAGGGGCCTAGTTGCTGAAGCTTTCTTT CASSRDRGLVAEAFF
TRBJ2-7 . . TRBV7-8 TGTGCCAGCAGCGCGGGACCCACAGCCTACGAGCAGTACTTC CASSAGPTAYEQYF
TRBJ2-1 . . TRBV2 TGTGCCAGCAGTGCCGACTACCCACCAAGGAATGAGCAGTTCTTC CASSADYPPRNEQFF
TRBJ2-5 . . TRBV10-1 TGCGCCAGCAGTGACCACTCCCAAGAGACCCAGTACTTC CASSDHSQETQYF
TRBJ1-5 . few TRBV2 TGTGCCAGCAGTTACACAATCTTTCGACAGCGCAGAACCAATCAGCCCCAGCATTTT CASSYTIFRQRRTNQPQHF
TRBJ2-2 TRBD1 . TRBV6-1 TGTGCCAGCAGTTTACAGGGGGCCGGGGAGCTGTTTTTT CASSLQGAGELFF
TRBJ2-3 TRBD1 few TRBV29-1 TGCAGCGCCCAAGGACAGGGCCCAGATACGCAGTATTTT CSAQGQGPDTQYF
TRBJ1-6 TRBD1 . TRBV4-1 TGCGCCAGCAGCCAAGATCCAGGGGGCTGGTCACCCCTCCACTTT CASSQDPGGWSPLHF
TRBJ2-3 . . TRBV5-1 TGCGCCAGCAGCTTATTCGGGGGGCTCTCAGATACGCAGTATTTT CASSLFGGLSDTQYF
TRBJ2-4 . . TRBV28 TGTGCCAGCAGTTTAACGACACAAGCCAAAAACATTCAGTACTTC CASSLTTQAKNIQYF
TRBJ1-5 TRBD1 . TRBV19 TGTGCCAGTAGCTCTACTTCGGGACAGGGTCCTAGCAATCAGCCCCAGCATTTT CASSSTSGQGPSNQPQHF
TRBJ2-7 TRBD2 . TRBV9 TGTGCCAGCAGCGTAGGCGGGACTAGCTCCCACGAGCAGTACTTC CASSVGGTSSHEQYF
TRBJ1-5 . . TRBV5-4 TGTGCCAGCAGCTTGGACCAGGATCAGCCCCAGCATTTT CASSLDQDQPQHF
TRBJ2-7 TRBD2 . TRBV28 TGTGCCAGCCTGTATAGCGGGATTGGTTCTGAGCAGTACTTC CASLYSGIGSEQYF
TRBJ1-2 TRBD1 . TRBV18 TGTGCCAGCTCACTAAGCGGACAGGGGGCCGGGGGCTATGGCTACACCTTC CASSLSGQGAGGYGYTF
TRBJ2-7 . . TRBV2 TGTGTCAGCAGTGATCAGGGGCCCTACGAGCAGTACTTC CVSSDQGPYEQYF
TRBJ1-5 . . TRBV27 TGTGCCAGCAGTCTCCTGGGGCGTAATCAGCCCCAGCATTTT CASSLLGRNQPQHF
TRBJ1-3 TRBD1 . TRBV19 TGTGCCAGTAGTCCTCCTACAGGGGCTATAGGAAACACCATATATTTT CASSPPTGAIGNTIYF
TRBJ2-1 TRBD2 . TRBV18 TGTGCCAGCTCACCAATGAGACTAGCGGGGCCTGAGCAGTTCTTC CASSPMRLAGPEQFF
TRBJ2-5 TRBD1 . TRBV29-1 TGCAGCGTTGAGGGGACAGTCCAAGAGACCCAGTACTTC CSVEGTVQETQYF
TRBJ2-7 TRBD2 . TRBV4-1 TGCGCCAGCAGCCCTAGACTAGCGGGAGCCTACGAGCAGTACTTC CASSPRLAGAYEQYF
TRBJ1-5 . once TRBV6-5 TGTGCCAGCAGTTACTCGTTCGGGACACCCCAGCATTTT CASSYSFGTPQHF
TRBJ2-1 TRBD2 once TRBV6-5 TGTGCCAGCAGTTCCCAGCGGGGGGGCAAGAATGAGCAGTTCTTC CASSSQRGGKNEQFF
TRBJ1-2 TRBD1 . TRBV27 TGTGCCAGCAGTTTTACAGGGGGACCCAAAGCTAACTATGGCTACACCTTC CASSFTGGPKANYGYTF
TRBJ2-7 TRBD2 . TRBV4-1 TGCGCCAGTGCCGGCCTTAGCGGGAACTATTACGAGCAGTACTTC CASAGLSGNYYEQYF
TRBJ2-5 . . TRBV9 TGTGCCAGCAGCGCATGGGGGCTAGCTGATAGGGAGACCCAGTACTTC CASSAWGLADRETQYF
TRBJ1-2 TRBD1 . TRBV4-1 TGCGCCAGCAGCCAAGCGCAAGGGGGCTACGCCTATGGCTACACCTTC CASSQAQGGYAYGYTF
TRBJ2-5 TRBD1 . TRBV28 TGTGCCAGCAAGACGGGACAGGCACAAGAGACCCAGTACTTC CASKTGQAQETQYF
TRBJ2-5 TRBD1 . TRBV19 TGTGCCAGTAAGGAACAGGGGATTGGGACCCAGTACTTC CASKEQGIGTQYF
TRBJ1-2 . few TRBV4-1 TGCGCCAGCAGCCCCCATGGGAGGGGGTATGATGGCTACACCTTC CASSPHGRGYDGYTF
TRBJ1-1 . . TRBV18 TGTGCCAGCTCACCTTATTCTCCCAGGGGCCAGAACACTGAAGCTTTCTTT CASSPYSPRGQNTEAFF
TRBJ2-3 TRBD2 . TRBV6-1 TGTGCCAGCAGTGAAAAGACTAGCGGGAGAAAAGCGGATACGCAGTATTTT CASSEKTSGRKADTQYF
TRBJ2-7 TRBD1 . TRBV7-9 TGTGCCAGCAGCGACAGGGTCATCACCTACGAGCAGTACTTC CASSDRVITYEQYF
TRBJ1-5 . medium-sized TRBV18 TGTGCCAGCTCGGATACAGGGTATTATCAGCCCCAGCATTTT CASSDTGYYQPQHF
TRBJ1-2 TRBD1 . TRBV9 TGTGCCAGCAGCGCCCGGACAGGGGCTAACTATGGCTACACCTTC CASSARTGANYGYTF